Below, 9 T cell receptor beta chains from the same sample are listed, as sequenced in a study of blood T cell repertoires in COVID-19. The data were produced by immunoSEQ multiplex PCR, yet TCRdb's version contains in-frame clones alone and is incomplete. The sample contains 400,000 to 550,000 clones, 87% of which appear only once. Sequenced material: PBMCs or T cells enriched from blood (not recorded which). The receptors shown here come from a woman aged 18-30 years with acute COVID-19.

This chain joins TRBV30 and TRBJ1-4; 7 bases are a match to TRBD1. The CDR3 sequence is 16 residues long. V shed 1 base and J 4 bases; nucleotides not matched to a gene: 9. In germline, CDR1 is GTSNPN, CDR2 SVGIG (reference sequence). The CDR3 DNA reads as TGTGCCTGGAGTGCGAAACGGACAGGCATTAATGAAAAACTGTTTTTT. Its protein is CAWSAKRTGINEKLFF.

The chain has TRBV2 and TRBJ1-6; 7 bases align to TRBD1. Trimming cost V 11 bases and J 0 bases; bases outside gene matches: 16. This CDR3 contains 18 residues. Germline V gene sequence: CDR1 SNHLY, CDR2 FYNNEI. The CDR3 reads CAGQGTTGRISYNSPLHF. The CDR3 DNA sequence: TGTGCCGGCCAAGGGACGACAGGGCGGATCTCCTATAATTCACCCCTCCACTTT.

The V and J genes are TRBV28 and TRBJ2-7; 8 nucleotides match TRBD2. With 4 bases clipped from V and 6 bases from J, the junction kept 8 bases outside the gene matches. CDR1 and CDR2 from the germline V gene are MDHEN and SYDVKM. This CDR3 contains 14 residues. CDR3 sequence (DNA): TGTGCCAGCAGTTCGCGGGAGGTCGGGGCCGAGCAGTACTTC. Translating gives CASSSREVGAEQYF.

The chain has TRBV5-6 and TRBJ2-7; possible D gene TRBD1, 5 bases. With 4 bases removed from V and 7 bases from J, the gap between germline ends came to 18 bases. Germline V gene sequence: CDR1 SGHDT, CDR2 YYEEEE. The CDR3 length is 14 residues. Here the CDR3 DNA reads TGTGCCAGCAGCGGGGCGACAGATTCTAATGAGCAGTACTTC. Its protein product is CASSGATDSNEQYF.

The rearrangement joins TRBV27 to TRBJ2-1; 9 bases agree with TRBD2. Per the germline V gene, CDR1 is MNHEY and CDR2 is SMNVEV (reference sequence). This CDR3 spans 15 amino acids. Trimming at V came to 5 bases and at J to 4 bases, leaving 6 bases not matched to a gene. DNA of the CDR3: TGTGCCAGCAGTACGACTAGCGGAACATACAATGAGCAGTTCTTC. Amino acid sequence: CASSTTSGTYNEQFF.

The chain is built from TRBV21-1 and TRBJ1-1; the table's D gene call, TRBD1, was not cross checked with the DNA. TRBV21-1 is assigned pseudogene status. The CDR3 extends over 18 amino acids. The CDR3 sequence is CASSKAAGQGPPRGEAFF. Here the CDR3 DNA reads TGTGCCAGCAGCAAAGCTGCAGGACAGGGGCCCCCTCGGGGTGAAGCTTTCTTT.

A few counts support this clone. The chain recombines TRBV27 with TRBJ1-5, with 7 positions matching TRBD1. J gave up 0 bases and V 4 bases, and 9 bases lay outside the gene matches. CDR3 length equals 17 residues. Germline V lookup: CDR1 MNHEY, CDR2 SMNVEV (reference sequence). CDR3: CASSSQGGFHSNQPQHF. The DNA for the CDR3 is TGTGCCAGCAGTTCTCAGGGGGGATTTCATAGCAATCAGCCCCAGCATTTT.

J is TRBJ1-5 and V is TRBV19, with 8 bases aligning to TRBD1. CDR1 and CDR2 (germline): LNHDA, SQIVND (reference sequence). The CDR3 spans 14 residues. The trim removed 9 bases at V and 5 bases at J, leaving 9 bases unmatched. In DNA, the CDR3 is TGTGCCAGCAGCGGACAGGGCGGGGATCAGCCCCAGCATTTT. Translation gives CASSGQGGDQPQHF.

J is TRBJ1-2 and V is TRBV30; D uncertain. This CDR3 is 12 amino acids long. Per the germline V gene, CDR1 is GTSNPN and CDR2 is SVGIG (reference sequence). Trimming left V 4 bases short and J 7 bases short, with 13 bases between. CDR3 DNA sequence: TGTGCCTGGACTCCGAGGGCAGGTGGCTACACCTTC. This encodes CAWTPRAGGYTF.